This TCR beta chain came from a study of shared T cell receptors in the human thymus. Using immunoSEQ multiplex PCR, the repertoire was profiled, and TCRdb retains in-frame clones only, with some absent. The data hold roughly 700,000 clones, with over 75% observed a single time. V dropped 5 bases and J dropped 1 base, with 11 bases sitting between them. The CDR3 totals 14 residues. Germline CDR1 GTSNPN, CDR2 SVGIG (reference sequence). The same specimen was also included in a second study, on human thymus T cells. This second study says: Donor material was obtained from healthy Finnish infants undergoing corrective surgery for congenital heart defects.

This chain connects TRBV30 to TRBJ2-2; tentative D call: TRBD2 (5 bases). Sequenced: thymocytes. The receptor comes from a boy under three years old with a congenital heart defect. The CDR3 reads CAWDSGENTGELFF. CDR3 DNA sequence: TGTGCCTGGGACTCCGGGGAGAACACCGGGGAGCTGTTTTTT.